Each of the 5 T cell receptor beta chains below was sequenced from the same sample in a study of T cells in Graves' hyperthyroidism and ophthalmopathy. The investigators amplified TCR beta CDR3 regions from RNA transcripts. The HTBI primer set drove a first-round RT-PCR of the TCR CDR3. TCRdb re-called the multiplex PCR reads with MiXCR, one entry per CDR3 protein. The sample shows 350,000 or so distinct CDR3 sequences, around 18% of them seen only once. Sequenced sample: blood. These receptors originate from a middle-aged woman with Graves' ophthalmopathy.

This clonotype came up many times. A much bigger clone sits one base away, suggesting this may be a read error. CDR3 residues: CAGSPPGTGVGNYGYTF. The CDR3 bases are TGTGCCGGCAGTCCCCCCGGGACAGGGGTTGGAAACTATGGCTACACCTTC. The genes are TRBV6-1 and TRBJ1-2; TRBD1 agrees at 10 bases. This CDR3 region has 17 residues. Germline values: CDR1 MNHNS, CDR2 SASEGT.

This clonotype was detected ten times or more. The V gene is TRBV6-1, the J gene TRBJ1-1, with 7 bases that match TRBD1. CDR3 length: 13 residues. The ends lost 6 bases at V and 7 bases at J; junction bases unmatched: 8. Germline lookup yields CDR1 MNHNS and CDR2 SASEGT. The CDR3 DNA is TGTGCCAGCAGCGAACAGGGGCGCAATGAAGCTTTCTTT. Its protein is CASSEQGRNEAFF.

This clonotype was seen at least ten times. The chain employs TRBV4-1 and TRBJ1-6, with 7 nucleotides matching TRBD1. Per the germline V gene, CDR1 is MGHRA and CDR2 is YSYEKL. CDR3 length: 16 residues. J lost 2 bases, V lost 0 bases, and 1 base had no gene match. The CDR3 DNA follows: TGCGCCAGCAGCCAAGATCAGGGGGCCTATAATTCACCCCTCCACTTT. This encodes CASSQDQGAYNSPLHF.

In this sample, this clonotype turned up a few times. A much larger clone differs from this one at a single base, so this may be a read error. This chain uses TRBV28 with TRBJ2-7, with TRBD1 as a possible D gene (6 bases). CDR3 length equals 13 residues. V was pared by 6 bases and J by 2 bases, with 11 bases between. In germline, CDR1 is MDHEN, CDR2 SYDVKM. The CDR3 region has the DNA TGTGCCAGCAGAAACGGACAGCCCTACGAGCAGTACTTC. Translated, it gives CASRNGQPYEQYF.

V is TRBV15 and J is TRBJ1-2; 7 bases are a match to TRBD1. This CDR3 has 16 residues. With V trimmed by 0 bases and J by 5 bases, 9 bases remained unmatched. The germline gives CDR1 LNHNV, CDR2 YYDKDF (reference sequence). The CDR3, as DNA: TGTGCCACCAGCAGAGAACAAGCGACAGGGCGGTATGGCTACACCTTC. This encodes CATSREQATGRYGYTF.